This T cell receptor beta chain was sequenced for a study of control samples from healthy donors and cancer patients. This table comes from immunoSEQ multiplex PCR, and its TCRdb copy is limited to in-frame clones, with some not included. The data show 70,000 to 90,000 clones, about 90% seen once. V lost 3 bases and J lost 0; bases outside the gene matches: 7. The V gene's germline CDR1 is LGHNA and CDR2 YNFKEQ. The CDR3 has 17 amino acids. The rearrangement uses TRBV4-2 and TRBJ2-5; 10 bases map to TRBD2. Material for sequencing was PBMCs. This sequence originates from a woman aged 60-75 years with head and neck cancer. Here the CDR3 reads CASSHEGLAGDQETQYF. CDR3 coding DNA: TGTGCCAGCAGCCATGAGGGGCTAGCGGGAGACCAAGAGACCCAGTACTTC.